Each of the 2 T cell receptor beta chains below was sequenced from the same sample in a study of molecular identifiers for immune sequencing clone quantification. TCRdb re-derived calls from the PCR reads in MiXCR, one entry per CDR3 protein. Among around 460,000 distinct CDR3 sequences listed, roughly 23% were seen once. Specimen: naive CD8+ T cells from blood, with Jurkat cell RNA spiked in. Subset indicated: FACS-sorted CD8+CD4-CCR7+CD45RA+ naive T cells. The receptors stem from a human donor in good health. Some libraries in this study had Jurkat cell RNA spiked in.

The table lists this clonotype with many counts. J is TRBJ2-5 and V is TRBV29-1; D gene ambiguous. The CDR3 totals 10 residues. Trimming removed 3 bases at V and 7 bases at J, with 6 bases between. Germline values: CDR1 SQVTM, CDR2 ANQGSEA. This CDR3 reads CSVDSPTQYF. In DNA form, the CDR3 reads TGCAGCGTTGACAGCCCGACCCAGTACTTC.

This chain links TRBV7-9 with TRBJ2-7; D remains unclear. The V gene lost 4 bases and the J gene lost 4 bases, with 8 bases spanning the gap. The CDR3 contains 12 residues. CDR1 SEHNR and CDR2 FQNEAQ come from the germline V gene (reference sequence). The CDR3, as DNA: TGTGCCAGCAGCTGGGTCAATTACGAGCAGTACTTC. Translating it yields CASSWVNYEQYF.